Detailed here is one T cell receptor (beta chain). This clone's antigen is unknown. Base quality data are lacking; no much larger clone is found one base away. The library was generated by the immunoSEQ multiplex PCR assay. TCRdb limited this immuneACCESS table to in-frame rearrangements with V and J called. A share of clones is missing; checked studies link under half to unresolved V genes, and the rest is unexplained. The sample table holds about 40,000 clones, of which roughly 90% were seen once. In total, the top ten clones hold about 0.45% of the sample. At the junction V is shortened by 4 bases and J by 0 bases, with 12 bases in between. CDR3 length: 15 amino acids, cysteine to phenylalanine. Only the CDR3 region is kept as DNA, spanning 45 bases read in frame from base 1. According to the germline V gene (reference sequence), CDR1 reads SEHNR and CDR2 reads FQNEAQ. This sample stems from a study of T cell changes during pregnancy in multiple sclerosis (dated by TCRdb to between 2018 and 2021). Study-wide context: The study examined how the T cell repertoire changed over the course of pregnancy in women with multiple sclerosis.

Here the sequenced sample was CD4+ T cells from peripheral blood mononuclear cells, taken in the third trimester of pregnancy. The clonotype comes from a female donor with multiple sclerosis, enrolled in a pregnancy study. The rearranged chain carries TRBV7-9 and TRBJ1-2; TRBD1 could be the D gene, as 6 bases match. Here is the DNA: TGTGCCAGCAGCTCTACAGGGAGGGCTAACTATGGCTACACCTTC. It translates as CASSSTGRANYGYTF.